Listed here are 5 T cell receptor beta chains from one sample, sequenced in a study of human CD8 memory T cell subsets. UMI-labeled 5' RACE produced the TCR beta libraries. One entry per CDR3 protein, without DNA, is what TCRdb gives after re-calling the 5' RACE reads. Its table lists 15,000 to 20,000 distinct CDR3 sequences. Sequenced material: CD8+ stem-like memory T cells (TSCM and TCM) sorted from PBMCs. The sample's subset: stem-like memory CD8 T cells (TSTEM), CCR7+ PD-1- TIGIT-. The receptors originated from a human donor in good health.

J is TRBJ2-5 and V is TRBV12-3 or TRBV12-4; there is no DNA to check the TCRdb D call of TRBD2. The length of the CDR3 is 14 residues. Here the CDR3 reads CASTRTGFQETQYF.

V is TRBV4-1 and J is TRBJ1-1; TCRdb's D call of TRBD1 is untestable without DNA. The CDR3 extends over 13 amino acids. The V gene's germline CDR1 is MGHRA and CDR2 YSYEKL. The chain's CDR3 is CASSRQGDTEAFF.

The chain carries TRBV7-9 and TRBJ2-7; TCRdb's D call of TRBD2 is untestable without DNA. CDR3 length: 16 amino acids. CDR1 and CDR2 from the germline V gene are SEHNR and FQNEAQ (reference sequence). This chain's CDR3 is CASSLVISGRAGEQYF.

V usage is TRBV5-6 and J usage is TRBJ1-5; TCRdb's D gene call, TRBD1, goes unchecked for lack of DNA. The germline CDR1 and CDR2 sequences are SGHDT and YYEEEE. The CDR3 extends over 13 amino acids. This CDR3 is CASSLGRGQPQHF. Filled out from reference TRBV5-6 and TRBJ1-5, the complete variable domain reads DAGVTQSPTHLIKTRGQQVTLRCSPKSGHDTVSWYQQALGQGPQFIFQYYEEEERQRGNFPDRFSGHQFPNYSSELNVNALLLGDSALYLCASSLGRGQPQHFGDGTRLSIL.

This rearrangement joins TRBV7-8 to TRBJ2-1; the TCRdb D gene call, TRBD2, has no DNA to confirm it. Germline V gene sequence: CDR1 SGHVS, CDR2 FQNEAQ. There are 13 residues in the CDR3. This CDR3 is CASRLASDNEQFF.